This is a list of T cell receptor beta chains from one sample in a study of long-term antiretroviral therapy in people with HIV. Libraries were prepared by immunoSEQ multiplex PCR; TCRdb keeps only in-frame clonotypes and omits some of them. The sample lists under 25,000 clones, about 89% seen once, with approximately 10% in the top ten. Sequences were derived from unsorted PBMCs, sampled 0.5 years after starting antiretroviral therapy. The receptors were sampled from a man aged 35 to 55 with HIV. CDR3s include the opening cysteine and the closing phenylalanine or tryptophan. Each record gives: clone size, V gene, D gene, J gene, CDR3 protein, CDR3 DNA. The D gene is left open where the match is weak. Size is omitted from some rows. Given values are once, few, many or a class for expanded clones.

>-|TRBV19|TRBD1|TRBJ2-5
CASSAGQGLGETQYF
TGTGCCAGTAGTGCCGGACAGGGATTGGGGGAGACCCAGTACTTC
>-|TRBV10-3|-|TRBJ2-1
CAISGTGTASYNEQFF
TGTGCCATCAGTGGAACCGGGACTGCCTCCTACAATGAGCAGTTCTTC
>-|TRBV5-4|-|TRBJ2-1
CASSLGGDSYNEQFF
TGTGCCAGCAGCTTGGGGGGGGACTCCTACAATGAGCAGTTCTTC
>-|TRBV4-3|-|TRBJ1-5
CASSQGRSDSNQPQHF
TGCGCCAGCAGCCAGGGGCGATCAGATAGCAATCAGCCCCAGCATTTT
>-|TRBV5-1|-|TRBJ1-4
CASSGGGFNEKLFF
TGCGCCAGCAGCGGGGGAGGTTTTAATGAAAAACTGTTTTTT
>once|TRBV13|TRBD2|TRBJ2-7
CASSTGLAGGLEQYF
TGTGCCAGCAGCACCGGACTAGCGGGGGGTCTCGAGCAGTACTTC
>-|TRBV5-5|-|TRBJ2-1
CASSLGWEINEQFF
TGTGCCAGCAGCCTTGGATGGGAAATCAATGAGCAGTTCTTC
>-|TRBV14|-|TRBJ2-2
CASSQFPGELFF
TGTGCCAGCAGCCAATTTCCCGGGGAGCTGTTTTTT
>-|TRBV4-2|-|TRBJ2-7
CASSQEGYEQYF
TGTGCCAGCAGCCAAGAGGGTTACGAGCAGTACTTC
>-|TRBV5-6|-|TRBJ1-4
CASSLVGFRGEKLFF
TGTGCCAGCAGCTTGGTGGGTTTTCGCGGTGAAAAACTGTTTTTT
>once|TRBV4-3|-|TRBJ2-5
CASSQDCIASASETQYF
TGCGCCAGCAGCCAAGATTGCATAGCCTCTGCGAGCGAGACCCAGTACTTC
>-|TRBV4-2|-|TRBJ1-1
CASSQGAGGTEAFF
TGTGCCAGCAGCCAAGGGGCTGGGGGGACTGAAGCTTTCTTT
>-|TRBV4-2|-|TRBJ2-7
CASSQSGGSGEQYF
TGTGCCAGCAGCCAATCTGGGGGTTCGGGGGAGCAGTACTTC
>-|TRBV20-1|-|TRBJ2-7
CSQRYAYEQYF
TGCAGCCAACGGTATGCCTACGAGCAGTACTTC
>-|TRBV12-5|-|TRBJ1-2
CASGLGHRIDGYTF
TGTGCTAGTGGTTTGGGACACAGAATCGATGGCTACACCTTC
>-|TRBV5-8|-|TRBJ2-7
CASSLGTQDYEQYF
TGTGCCAGCAGCTTAGGAACACAGGACTACGAGCAGTACTTC
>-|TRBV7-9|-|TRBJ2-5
CASSPRPQETQYF
TGTGCCAGCAGCCCGCGGCCCCAAGAGACCCAGTACTTC
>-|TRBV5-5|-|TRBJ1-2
CASSQTAQNYGYTF
TGTGCCAGCAGTCAAACTGCACAAAACTATGGCTACACCTTC
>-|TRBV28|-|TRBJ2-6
CASSLIGGANVLTF
TGTGCCAGCAGCCTGATAGGTGGGGCCAACGTCCTGACTTTC
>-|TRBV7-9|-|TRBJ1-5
CASSLDGSNQPQHF
TGTGCCAGCAGCTTAGATGGTAGCAATCAGCCCCAGCATTTT
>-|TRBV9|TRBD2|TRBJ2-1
CASTVGLAGGYEQFF
TGTGCCAGCACCGTTGGACTAGCTGGCGGCTATGAGCAGTTCTTC